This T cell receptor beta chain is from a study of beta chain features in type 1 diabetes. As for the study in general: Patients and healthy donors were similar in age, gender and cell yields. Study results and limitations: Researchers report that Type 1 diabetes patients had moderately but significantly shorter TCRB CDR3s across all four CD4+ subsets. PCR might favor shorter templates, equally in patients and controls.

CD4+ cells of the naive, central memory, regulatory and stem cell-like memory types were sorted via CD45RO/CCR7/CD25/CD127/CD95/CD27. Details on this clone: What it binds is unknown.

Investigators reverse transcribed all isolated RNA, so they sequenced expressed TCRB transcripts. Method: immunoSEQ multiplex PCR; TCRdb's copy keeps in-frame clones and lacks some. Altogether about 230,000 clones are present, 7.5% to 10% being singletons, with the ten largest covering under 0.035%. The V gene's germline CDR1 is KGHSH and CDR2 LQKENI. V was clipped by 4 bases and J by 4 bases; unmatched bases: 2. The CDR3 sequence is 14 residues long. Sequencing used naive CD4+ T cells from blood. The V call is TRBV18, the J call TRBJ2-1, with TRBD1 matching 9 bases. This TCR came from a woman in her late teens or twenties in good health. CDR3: CASSRDRDYNEQFF. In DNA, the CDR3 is TGTGCCAGCTCACGGGACAGGGATTACAATGAGCAGTTCTTC.